Listed below are T cell receptor beta chains from one sample, sequenced in a study of molecular identifiers for immune sequencing clone quantification. From the PCR reads, TCRdb called clonotypes with MiXCR, one entry per CDR3 protein. This table holds 400,000 to 600,000 distinct CDR3 sequences, about a fifth found once. Sample: naive CD8+ T cells from blood, with Jurkat cell RNA spiked in. These receptors were taken from a human donor in good health. Some libraries in this study had Jurkat cell RNA spiked in. Each CDR3 is given with its conserved first and last residue. A clone size is listed for some rows: how often the clone was seen (once, few, many), or a class if it is expanded.

j_gene | abundance | v_gene | CDR3aa
TRBJ1-2 | few | TRBV6-6 | CASSPDRDNYGYTF
TRBJ2-5 | many | TRBV12-3/TRBV12-4 | CASSLGLRQETQYF
TRBJ1-2 | - | TRBV20-1 | CSAPDKAGYTF
TRBJ2-3 | many | TRBV28 | CASSTGGGLADTQYF
TRBJ1-2 | many | TRBV2 | CASGPPENYGYTF
TRBJ2-5 | - | TRBV6-4 | CASSGDRVVRTDVRETQYF
TRBJ1-1 | - | TRBV24-1 | CATSQGSDTEAFF
TRBJ2-7 | many | TRBV7-2 | CASSIYPGISYEQYF
TRBJ1-1 | few | TRBV29-1 | CSVPPRGGNTEAFF
TRBJ2-7 | many | TRBV4-3 | CASSQSPISGGPSYEQYF
TRBJ2-3 | few | TRBV3-1 | CASRHLAGEDTDTQYF
TRBJ2-1 | many | TRBV4-3 | CASSPTGGYEQFF
TRBJ2-3 | few | TRBV4-2 | CASSQVGGPSNTDTQYF
TRBJ2-1 | - | TRBV4-3 | CASSQDLGGNEQFF
TRBJ2-2 | - | TRBV7-9 | CASSLVPGGTGELFF
TRBJ2-7 | - | TRBV9 | CASSVTFGAYEQYF
TRBJ2-5 | - | TRBV11-2 | CASSRRQQETQYF
TRBJ1-5 | few | TRBV28 | CASSLFGRYSNQPQHF
TRBJ2-3 | - | TRBV6-6 | CASSYLSLRATDTQYF
TRBJ2-7 | - | TRBV25-1 | CASSSGSHEQYF
TRBJ1-1 | many | TRBV29-1 | CSVEVGLEAFF
TRBJ1-2 | many | TRBV28 | CASSPGHNNYGYTF
TRBJ2-7 | many | TRBV29-1 | CSVAGRGGAPYEQYF
TRBJ1-1 | few | TRBV4-1 | CASSQDTGDTEAFF
TRBJ1-1 | many | TRBV6-1 | CASSEMWVPNTEAFF
TRBJ1-2 | few | TRBV29-1 | CSVVGASANYGYTF
TRBJ1-5 | - | TRBV16 | CASSQLGGGEAQHF